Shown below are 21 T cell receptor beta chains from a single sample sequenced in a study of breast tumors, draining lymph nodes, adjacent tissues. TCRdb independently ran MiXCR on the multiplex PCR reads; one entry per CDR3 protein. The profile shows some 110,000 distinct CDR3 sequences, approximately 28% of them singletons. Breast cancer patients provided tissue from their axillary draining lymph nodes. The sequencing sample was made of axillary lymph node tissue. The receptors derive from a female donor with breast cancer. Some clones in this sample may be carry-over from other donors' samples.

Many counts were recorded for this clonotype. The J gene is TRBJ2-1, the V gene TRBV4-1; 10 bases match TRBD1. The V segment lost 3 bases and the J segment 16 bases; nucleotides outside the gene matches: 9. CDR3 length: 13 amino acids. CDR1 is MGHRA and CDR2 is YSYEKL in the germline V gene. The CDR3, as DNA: TGCGCCAGCAGCCAGACCACCGGGACAGGGGAATTCTTC. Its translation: CASSQTTGTGEFF.

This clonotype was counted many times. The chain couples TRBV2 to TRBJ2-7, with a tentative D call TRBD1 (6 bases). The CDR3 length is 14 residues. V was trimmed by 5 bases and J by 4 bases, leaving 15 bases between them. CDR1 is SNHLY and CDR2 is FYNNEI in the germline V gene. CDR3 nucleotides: TGTGCCAGCAGTCCCCCAGGGGCGATTTACGAGCAGTACTTC. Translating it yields CASSPPGAIYEQYF. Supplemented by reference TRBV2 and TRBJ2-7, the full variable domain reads EPEVTQTPSHQVTQMGQEVILRCVPISNHLYFYWYRQILGQKVEFLVSFYNNEISEKSEIFDDQFSVERPDGSNFTLKIRSTKLEDSAMYFCASSPPGAIYEQYFGPGTRLTVT.

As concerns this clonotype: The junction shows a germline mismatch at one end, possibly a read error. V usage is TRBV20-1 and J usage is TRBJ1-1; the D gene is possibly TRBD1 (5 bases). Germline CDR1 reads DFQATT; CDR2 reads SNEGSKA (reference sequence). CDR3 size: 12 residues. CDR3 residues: CSARGGSTEAVF. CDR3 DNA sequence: TGCAGTGCCCGGGGGGGTTCCACTGAAGCTGTCTTT.

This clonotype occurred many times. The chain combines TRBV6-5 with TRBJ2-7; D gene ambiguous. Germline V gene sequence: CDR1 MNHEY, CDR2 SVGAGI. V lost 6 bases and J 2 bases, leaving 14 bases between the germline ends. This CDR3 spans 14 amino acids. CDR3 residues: CASSPTIYPYEQYF. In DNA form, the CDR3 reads TGTGCCAGCAGCCCCACGATATACCCCTACGAGCAGTACTTC.

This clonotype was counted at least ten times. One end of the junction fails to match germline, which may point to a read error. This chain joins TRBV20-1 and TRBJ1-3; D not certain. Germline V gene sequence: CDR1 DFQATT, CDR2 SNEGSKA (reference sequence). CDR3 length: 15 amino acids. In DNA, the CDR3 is TGCAGTGCTAGCGGCTATGCTTCCTCTGGAAACGCCATATATTTT. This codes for CSASGYASSGNAIYF.

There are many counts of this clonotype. CDR3 sequence (DNA): TGCAGTGCTAGAACGGGACCAGCCATTCAGTACTTC. This encodes CSARTGPAIQYF. The V call is TRBV20-1, the J call TRBJ2-4, with D perhaps being TRBD1 or TRBD2 (5 bases each). V lost 2 bases to trimming and J lost 9 bases, with 11 bases between them. CDR3 length: 12 residues. Germline V lookup: CDR1 DFQATT, CDR2 SNEGSKA (reference sequence).

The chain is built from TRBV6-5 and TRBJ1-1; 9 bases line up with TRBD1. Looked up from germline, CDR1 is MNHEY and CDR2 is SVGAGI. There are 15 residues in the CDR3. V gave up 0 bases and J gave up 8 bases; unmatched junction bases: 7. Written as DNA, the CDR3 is TGTGCCAGCAGTTACTCGACAACAGGGGGCGGGGAAGCTTTCTTT. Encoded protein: CASSYSTTGGGEAFF.

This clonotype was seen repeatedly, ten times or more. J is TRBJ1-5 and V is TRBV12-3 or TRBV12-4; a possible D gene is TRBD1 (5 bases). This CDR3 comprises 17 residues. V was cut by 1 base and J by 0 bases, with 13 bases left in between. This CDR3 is CASSLGQGRYSNQPQHF. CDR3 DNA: TGTGCCAGCAGTTTAGGGCAGGGTAGGTATAGCAATCAGCCCCAGCATTTT.

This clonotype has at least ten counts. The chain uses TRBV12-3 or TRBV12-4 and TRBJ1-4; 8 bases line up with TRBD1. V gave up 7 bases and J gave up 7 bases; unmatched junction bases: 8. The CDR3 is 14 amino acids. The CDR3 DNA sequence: TGTGCCAGCACCAGCGGACAGGGTCCTGAAAAACTGTTTTTT. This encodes CASTSGQGPEKLFF.

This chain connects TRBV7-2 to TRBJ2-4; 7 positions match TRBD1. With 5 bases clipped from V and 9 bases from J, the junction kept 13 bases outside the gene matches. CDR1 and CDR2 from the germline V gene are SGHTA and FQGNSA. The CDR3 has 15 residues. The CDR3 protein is CASSRSTGAAGIQYF. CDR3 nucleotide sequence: TGTGCCAGCAGCCGCTCAACAGGGGCGGCGGGCATTCAGTACTTC.

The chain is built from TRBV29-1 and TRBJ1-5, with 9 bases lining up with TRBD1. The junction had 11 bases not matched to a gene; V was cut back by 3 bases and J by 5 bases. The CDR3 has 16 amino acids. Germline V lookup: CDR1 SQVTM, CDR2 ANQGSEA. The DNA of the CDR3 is TGCAGCGTTGATGAGGTGAAGACAGGGGGGGATCAGCCCCAGCATTTT. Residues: CSVDEVKTGGDQPQHF.

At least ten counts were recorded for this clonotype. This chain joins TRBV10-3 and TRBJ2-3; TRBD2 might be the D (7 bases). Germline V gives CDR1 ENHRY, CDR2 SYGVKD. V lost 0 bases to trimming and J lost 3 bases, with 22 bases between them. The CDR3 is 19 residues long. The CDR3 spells CAISESKAARGGRTDTQYF. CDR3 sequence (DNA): TGTGCCATCAGTGAGTCGAAGGCCGCGAGGGGGGGCCGGACAGATACGCAGTATTTT.

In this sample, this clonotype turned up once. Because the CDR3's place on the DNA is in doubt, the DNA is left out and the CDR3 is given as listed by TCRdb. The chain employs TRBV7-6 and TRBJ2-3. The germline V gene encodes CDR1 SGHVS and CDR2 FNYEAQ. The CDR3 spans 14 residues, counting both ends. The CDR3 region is CASSSEWGTGTQYF.

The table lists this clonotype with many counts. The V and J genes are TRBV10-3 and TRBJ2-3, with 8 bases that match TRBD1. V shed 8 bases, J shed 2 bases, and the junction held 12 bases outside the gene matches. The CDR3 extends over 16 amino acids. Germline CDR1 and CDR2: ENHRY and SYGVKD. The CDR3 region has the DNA TGTGCCATCGACTCCGGTCAGGGGGCTATCACAGATACGCAGTATTTT. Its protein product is CAIDSGQGAITDTQYF.

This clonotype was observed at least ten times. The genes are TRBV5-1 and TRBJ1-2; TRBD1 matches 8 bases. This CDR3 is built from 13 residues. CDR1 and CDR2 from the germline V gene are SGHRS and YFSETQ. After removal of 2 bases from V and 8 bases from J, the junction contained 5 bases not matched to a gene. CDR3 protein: CASSFQGAEGYTF. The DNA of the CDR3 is TGCGCCAGCAGCTTTCAGGGGGCGGAAGGCTACACCTTC.

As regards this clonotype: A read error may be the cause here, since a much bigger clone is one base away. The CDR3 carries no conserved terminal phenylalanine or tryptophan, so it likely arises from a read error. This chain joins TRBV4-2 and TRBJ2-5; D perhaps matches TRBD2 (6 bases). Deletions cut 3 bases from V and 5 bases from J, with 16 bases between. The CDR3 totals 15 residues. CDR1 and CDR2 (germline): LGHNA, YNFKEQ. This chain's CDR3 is CASSQAGSSWETQYL. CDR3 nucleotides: TGTGCCAGCAGCCAGGCGGGGAGTTCATGGGAGACCCAGTACCTC.

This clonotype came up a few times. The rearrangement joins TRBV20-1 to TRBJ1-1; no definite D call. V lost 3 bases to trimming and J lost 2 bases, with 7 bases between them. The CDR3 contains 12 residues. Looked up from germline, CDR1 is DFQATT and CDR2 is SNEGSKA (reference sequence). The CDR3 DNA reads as TGCAGTGCTAGTACACATAACACTGAAGCTTTCTTT. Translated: CSASTHNTEAFF.

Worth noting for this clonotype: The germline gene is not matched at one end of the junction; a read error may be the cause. The CDR3 DNA follows: TGTGCCAGCAGCTTACCGGGACAGGTGTTGTACGGGCAGTACTTC. This gives the protein CASSLPGQVLYGQYF. This rearrangement joins TRBV7-2 to TRBJ2-7, with TRBD1 matching over 8 bases. The germline gives CDR1 SGHTA, CDR2 FQGNSA. There are 15 residues in the CDR3.

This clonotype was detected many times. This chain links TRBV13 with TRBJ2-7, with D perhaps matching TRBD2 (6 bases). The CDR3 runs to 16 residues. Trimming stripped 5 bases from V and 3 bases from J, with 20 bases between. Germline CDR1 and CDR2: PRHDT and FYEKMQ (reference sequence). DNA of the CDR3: TGTGCCAGCAGCCTCAGCGGGTCCTACCCGAACTACGAGCAGTACTTC. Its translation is CASSLSGSYPNYEQYF.

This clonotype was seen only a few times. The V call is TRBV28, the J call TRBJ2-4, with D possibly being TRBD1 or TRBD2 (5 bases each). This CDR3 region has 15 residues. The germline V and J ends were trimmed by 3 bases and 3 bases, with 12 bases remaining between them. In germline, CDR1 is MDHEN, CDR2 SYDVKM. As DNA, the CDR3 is TGTGCCAGCAGTTTGTGGGGACCCGACAAAAACATTCAGTACTTC. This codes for CASSLWGPDKNIQYF.

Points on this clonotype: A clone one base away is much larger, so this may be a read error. The chain's CDR3 is CASSLIRGAAYGYTF. For the CDR3, the DNA is TGTGCCAGCAGCTTAATTAGGGGGGCCGCCTATGGCTACACCTTC. This chain links TRBV11-2 with TRBJ1-2, with D maybe TRBD1 (6 bases). The V gene's germline CDR1 is SGHAT and CDR2 FQNNGV. V shed 2 bases and J shed 4 bases, with 14 bases lying between them. This CDR3 spans 15 amino acids.